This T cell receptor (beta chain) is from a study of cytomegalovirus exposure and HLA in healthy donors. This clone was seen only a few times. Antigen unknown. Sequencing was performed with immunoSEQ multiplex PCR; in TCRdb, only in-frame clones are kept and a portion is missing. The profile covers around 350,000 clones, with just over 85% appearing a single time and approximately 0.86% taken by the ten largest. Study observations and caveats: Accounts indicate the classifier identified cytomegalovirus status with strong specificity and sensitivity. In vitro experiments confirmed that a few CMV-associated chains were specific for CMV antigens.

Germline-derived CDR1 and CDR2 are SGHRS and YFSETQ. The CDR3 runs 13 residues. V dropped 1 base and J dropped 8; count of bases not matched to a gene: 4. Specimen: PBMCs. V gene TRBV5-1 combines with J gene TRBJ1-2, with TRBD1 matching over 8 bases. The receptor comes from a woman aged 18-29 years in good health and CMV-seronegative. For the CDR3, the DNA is TGCGCCAGCAGCTTGAGCAGGGGGCAAGGCTACACCTTC. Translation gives CASSLSRGQGYTF.